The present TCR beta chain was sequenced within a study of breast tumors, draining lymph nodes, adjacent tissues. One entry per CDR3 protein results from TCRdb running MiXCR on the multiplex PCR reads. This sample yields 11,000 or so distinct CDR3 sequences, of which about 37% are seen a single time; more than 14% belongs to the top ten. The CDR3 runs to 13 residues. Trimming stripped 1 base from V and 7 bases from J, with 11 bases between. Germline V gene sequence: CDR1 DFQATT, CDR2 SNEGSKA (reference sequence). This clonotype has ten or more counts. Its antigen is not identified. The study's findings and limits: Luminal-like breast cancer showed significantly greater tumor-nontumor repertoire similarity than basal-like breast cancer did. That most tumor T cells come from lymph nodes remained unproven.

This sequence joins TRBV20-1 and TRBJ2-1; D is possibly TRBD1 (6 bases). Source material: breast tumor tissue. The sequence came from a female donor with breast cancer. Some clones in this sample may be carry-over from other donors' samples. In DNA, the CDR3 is TGCAGTGCTAGAGTCCACAGGGCTAATGAGCAGTTCTTC. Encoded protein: CSARVHRANEQFF.